The 19 T cell receptor beta chains below all came from one sample that was sequenced in a study of blood T cell repertoires in COVID-19. Produced via immunoSEQ multiplex PCR; TCRdb's table is partial and in-frame only. Here the sample spans 250,000 to 300,000 clones, 89% being singletons. The sequencing sample was made of PBMCs or T cells enriched from blood (not recorded which). The receptors come from a woman aged 60-75 years who had recovered from COVID-19.

CDR3 loop: CASSEVLQGSEQFF. The DNA for the CDR3 is TGTGCCAGCAGTGAAGTGTTACAGGGGAGCGAGCAGTTCTTC. This rearrangement joins TRBV6-1 to TRBJ2-1, with TRBD1 matching over 7 bases. The CDR3 totals 14 residues. V trimming: 1 base; J trimming: 10 bases; junction bases outside the gene matches: 7. Germline V gives CDR1 MNHNS, CDR2 SASEGT.

The chain is built from TRBV19 and TRBJ1-2; no clear D. The CDR3 runs 14 residues. V lost 9 bases and J 6 bases, leaving 20 bases between the germline ends. Per the germline V gene, CDR1 is LNHDA and CDR2 is SQIVND (reference sequence). The DNA of the CDR3 is TGTGCCAGCCTCAACCCGGGAGAGCATGATGGCTACACCTTC. Amino acid sequence: CASLNPGEHDGYTF.

In this sample, this clone turned up once. The V gene is TRBV2, the J gene TRBJ2-7; no clear D gene. V lost 8 bases and J 0 bases, leaving 20 bases between the germline ends. The CDR3 covers 16 residues. The V gene's germline CDR1 is SNHLY and CDR2 FYNNEI. The CDR3 loop is CASVAGGTWSSYEQYF. The CDR3 nucleotides are TGTGCCAGCGTGGCCGGTGGCACTTGGAGCTCCTACGAGCAGTACTTC.

The chain employs TRBV5-1 and TRBJ2-5; TRBD1 matches at 8 bases. V trimming: 8 bases; J trimming: 2 bases; junction bases outside the gene matches: 5. This CDR3 is built from 13 residues. Germline CDR1 SGHRS, CDR2 YFSETQ. In DNA, the CDR3 is TGCGCCAGTCGGACAGGGAGTCAAGAGACCCAGTACTTC. Its protein product is CASRTGSQETQYF. The full variable domain, its missing parts supplied by reference TRBV5-1 and TRBJ2-5, is KAGVTQTPRYLIKTRGQQVTLSCSPISGHRSVSWYQQTPGQGLQFLFEYFSETQRNKGNFPGRFSGRQFSNSRSEMNVSTLELGDSALYLCASRTGSQETQYFGPGTRLLVL.

The chain uses TRBV5-6 and TRBJ2-7, with D possibly being TRBD2 (6 bases). V was shortened by 4 bases and J by 5 bases, with 10 bases between the two germline ends. Germline values: CDR1 SGHDT, CDR2 YYEEEE. The CDR3 runs to 12 residues. DNA of the CDR3: TGTGCCAGCAGCCGGGGGAGCCACGAGCAGTACTTC. Translating gives CASSRGSHEQYF.

The chain combines TRBV2 with TRBJ2-5; 12 bases are a match to TRBD1. This CDR3 contains 15 residues. V lost 4 bases and J lost 5; bases outside the gene matches: 5. The germline V gene encodes CDR1 SNHLY and CDR2 FYNNEI. Here the CDR3 reads CASSVGTGGSETQYF. CDR3 nucleotide sequence: TGTGCCAGCAGTGTGGGGACAGGGGGCAGTGAGACCCAGTACTTC. The variable domain in full, completed from reference TRBV2 and TRBJ2-5, reads EPEVTQTPSHQVTQMGQEVILRCVPISNHLYFYWYRQILGQKVEFLVSFYNNEISEKSEIFDDQFSVERPDGSNFTLKIRSTKLEDSAMYFCASSVGTGGSETQYFGPGTRLLVL.

This chain's CDR3 is CASSPPTGTEYGYTF. Written as DNA, the CDR3 is TGCGCCAGCAGCCCCCCAACCGGGACAGAGTATGGCTACACCTTC. The V and J genes are TRBV5-1 and TRBJ1-2, with TRBD1 identical over 7 bases. The V gene end was trimmed by 4 bases and the J gene end by 5 bases; junction bases not matched to a gene: 11. The germline V gene encodes CDR1 SGHRS and CDR2 YFSETQ. The CDR3 is made up of 15 amino acids.

The chain combines TRBV18 with TRBJ1-2; D perhaps matches TRBD1 (5 bases). The CDR3 totals 15 residues. Deletions cut 2 bases from V and 2 bases from J, with 12 bases between. Germline CDR1 is KGHSH and CDR2 is LQKENI. The CDR3 DNA reads as TGTGCCAGCTCACCAGTCATTGGACAAAACTATGGCTACACCTTC. It translates to CASSPVIGQNYGYTF.

The gene calls are TRBV4-1 and TRBJ2-7; 8 nucleotides agree with TRBD1. Trimming at V came to 1 base and at J to 3 bases, leaving 5 bases not matched to a gene. This CDR3 comprises 15 residues. CDR1 and CDR2 (germline): MGHRA, YSYEKL. The CDR3 nucleotides read TGCGCCAGCAGCCAAGGACAGGGGTTAAACTACGAGCAGTACTTC. Amino acid sequence: CASSQGQGLNYEQYF.

In DNA form, the CDR3 reads TGTGCCAGCAGCGCCGGGACAGCTGAAAAACTGTTTTTT. It codes for CASSAGTAEKLFF. The V call is TRBV9, the J call TRBJ1-4, with 7 nucleotides matching TRBD1. This CDR3 contains 13 residues. Per the germline V gene, CDR1 is SGDLS and CDR2 is YYNGEE. V trimming: 3 bases; J trimming: 7 bases; junction bases outside the gene matches: 3. Using reference TRBV9 and TRBJ1-4 for the parts outside the CDR3, the full variable domain is DSGVTQTPKHLITATGQRVTLRCSPRSGDLSVYWYQQSLDQGLQFLIQYYNGEERAKGNILERFSAQQFPDLHSELNLSSLELGDSALYFCASSAGTAEKLFFGSGTQLSVL.

This clone is a singleton in its sample. The gene calls are TRBV5-1 and TRBJ2-6; no clear D gene. The V end lost 4 bases, the J end lost 0 bases, and 8 bases lay between the germline ends. Per the germline V gene, CDR1 is SGHRS and CDR2 is YFSETQ. This CDR3 is 15 amino acids long. CDR3 sequence (DNA): TGCGCCAGCAGCGAAACAGTCTCTGGGGCCAACGTCCTGACTTTC. Its protein product is CASSETVSGANVLTF.

This chain links TRBV12-5 with TRBJ2-3; TRBD2 aligns across 7 bases. The V and J ends lost 6 bases and 0 bases, in that order; junction bases with no gene match: 3. The CDR3 is 14 residues long. Germline loops: CDR1 LGHNT, CDR2 FRNRAP. The DNA for the CDR3 is TGTGCTAGTGGGGGCGGGGGAAGCACAGATACGCAGTATTTT. Translating gives CASGGGGSTDTQYF. Variable domain in full (rest from reference TRBV12-5 and TRBJ2-3): DARVTQTPRHKVTEMGQEVTMRCQPILGHNTVFWYRQTMMQGLELLAYFRNRAPLDDSGMPKDRFSAEMPDATLATLKIQPSEPRDSAVYFCASGGGGSTDTQYFGPGTRLTVL.

This clone appeared once. CDR3: CASSPGRLAGGSTDTQYF. CDR3 nucleotide sequence: TGTGCCAGCAGCCCTGGGAGACTAGCGGGGGGTAGCACAGATACGCAGTATTTT. The chain joins TRBV9 to TRBJ2-3; 13 nucleotides line up with TRBD2. The junction had 8 bases not matched to a gene; V was cut back by 4 bases and J by 0 bases. The germline gives CDR1 SGDLS, CDR2 YYNGEE. The CDR3 length is 18 residues.

The chain is built from TRBV5-8 and TRBJ1-2; TRBD1 agrees at 10 bases. This CDR3 is built from 15 residues. V dropped 0 bases and J dropped 6; count of bases not matched to a gene: 5. Germline CDR1 and CDR2: SGHTS and YDEGEE. The DNA for the CDR3 is TGTGCCAGCAGCTTGGCTGGGACAGGGGACCATGGCTACACCTTC. Translating gives CASSLAGTGDHGYTF.

A single count supports this clone. The chain combines TRBV3-1 (or the pseudogene TRBV3-2) with TRBJ1-1; D is uncertain. This CDR3 is 13 amino acids long. Germline-derived CDR1 and CDR2 are LGHDT and YNNKEL (reference sequence). Trimming took off 4 bases at V and 1 base at J, with 7 bases between the two ends. The chain's CDR3 is CASSLNRNTEAFF. CDR3 sequence (DNA): TGTGCCAGCAGCCTAAACAGGAACACTGAAGCTTTCTTT.

V and J are TRBV30 and TRBJ2-2; 11 bases fit TRBD2. The CDR3 runs to 16 residues. The germline gives CDR1 GTSNPN, CDR2 SVGIG (reference sequence). V gave up 2 bases and J gave up 1 base; unmatched junction bases: 3. In DNA, the CDR3 is TGTGCCTGGAGTACCGGGACTAGCGGGAACACCGGGGAGCTGTTTTTT. Translation: CAWSTGTSGNTGELFF.

This sequence joins TRBV4-1 and TRBJ2-1; unclear D gene. V gave up 1 base and J gave up 9 bases, with 4 bases separating them. This CDR3 contains 11 residues. The germline CDR1 and CDR2 sequences are MGHRA and YSYEKL. This CDR3 reads CASSQGLEQFF. DNA of the CDR3: TGCGCCAGCAGCCAAGGGCTTGAGCAGTTCTTC.

The chain carries TRBV7-2 and TRBJ1-2, with D maybe TRBD1 (5 bases). Germline V lookup: CDR1 SGHTA, CDR2 FQGNSA. CDR3 length: 13 amino acids. Between the trimmed V and J ends, which lost 5 bases and 8 bases, there was a span of 15 bases. The chain's CDR3 is CASSRGGGVGYTF. For the CDR3, the DNA is TGTGCCAGCAGCCGTGGGGGAGGGGTAGGCTACACCTTC. Full variable domain (rest looked up from reference TRBV7-2 and TRBJ1-2): GAGVSQSPSNKVTEKGKDVELRCDPISGHTALYWYRQSLGQGLEFLIYFQGNSAPDKSGLPSDRFSAERTGGSVSTLTIQRTQQEDSAVYLCASSRGGGVGYTFGSGTRLTVV.

The J gene is TRBJ1-2, the V gene TRBV2; D gene unclear. Germline CDR1 is SNHLY and CDR2 is FYNNEI. The CDR3 sequence is 12 residues long. V gave up 1 base and J gave up 3 bases, with 3 bases separating them. CDR3 sequence: CASSEDYYGYTF. CDR3 sequence (DNA): TGTGCCAGCAGTGAAGACTACTATGGCTACACCTTC.